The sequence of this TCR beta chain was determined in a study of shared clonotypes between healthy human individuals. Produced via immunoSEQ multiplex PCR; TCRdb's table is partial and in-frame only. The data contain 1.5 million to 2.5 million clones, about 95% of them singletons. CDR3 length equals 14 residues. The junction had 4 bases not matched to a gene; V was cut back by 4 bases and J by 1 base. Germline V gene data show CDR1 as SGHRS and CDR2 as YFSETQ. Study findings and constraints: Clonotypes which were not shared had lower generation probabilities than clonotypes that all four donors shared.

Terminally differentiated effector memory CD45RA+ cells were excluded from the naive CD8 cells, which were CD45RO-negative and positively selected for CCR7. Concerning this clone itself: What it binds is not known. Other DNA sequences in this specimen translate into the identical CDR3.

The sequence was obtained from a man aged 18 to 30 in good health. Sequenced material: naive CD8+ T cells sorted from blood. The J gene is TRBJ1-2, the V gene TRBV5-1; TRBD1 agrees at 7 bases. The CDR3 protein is CASSLRDSNYGYTF. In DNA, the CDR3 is TGCGCCAGCAGCCTGCGGGACAGTAACTATGGCTACACCTTC.